This is a list of T cell receptor beta chains from one sample in a study of shared clonotypes between healthy human individuals. Measured with immunoSEQ multiplex PCR; TCRdb has only the in-frame clones, and not every one. The sample has about 1.5 million clones; over 95% are singletons. Sequenced input: naive CD4+ T cells sorted from blood. Source of these receptors: a man aged 30 to 39 in good health. CDR3s include the opening cysteine and the closing phenylalanine or tryptophan. D genes are given only for firm matches. The size of a clone is reported for some rows only, either as once, few or many, or as a class for expanded clones.

>-|TRBJ1-2|TRBV11-2|TRBD1
CASSQTGDGYTF
TGTGCCAGCAGCCAGACAGGGGATGGCTACACCTTC
>-|TRBJ1-2|TRBV25-1|-
CASSDTQIYGYTF
TGTGCCAGCAGTGACACACAGATCTATGGCTACACCTTC
>-|TRBJ2-7|TRBV28|-
CASSRPDLELPVEQYF
TGTGCCAGCAGCCGACCGGATTTGGAACTTCCAGTCGAGCAGTACTTC
>once|TRBJ2-1|TRBV4-3|-
CASSQARGAVYNEQFF
TGCGCCAGCAGCCAAGCCAGGGGTGCGGTCTACAATGAGCAGTTCTTC
>-|TRBJ2-1|TRBV7-9|-
CASSLWVGLGWNEQFF
TGTGCCAGCAGCTTATGGGTGGGACTTGGATGGAATGAGCAGTTCTTC
>-|TRBJ2-7|TRBV5-1|-
CASSSSGLAVHRQYF
TGCGCCAGCAGCTCGTCAGGGTTAGCGGTCCATCGGCAGTACTTC
>-|TRBJ2-1|TRBV5-1|-
CASSLGQLPSLNEQFF
TGCGCCAGCAGCTTGGGACAGCTACCCTCGCTCAATGAGCAGTTCTTC
>once|TRBJ2-5|TRBV19|TRBD2
CASSIPRLAGGETRYF
TGTGCCAGTAGTATCCCCCGGTTAGCGGGTGGGGAGACCCGGTACTTC
>-|TRBJ2-7|TRBV2|-
CASSEGGEQYF
TGTGCCAGCAGTGAAGGGGGAGAGCAGTACTTC
>-|TRBJ2-5|TRBV2|-
CASSPEGRETQYF
TGTGCCAGCAGCCCTGAGGGAAGGGAGACCCAGTACTTC
>-|TRBJ2-7|TRBV10-3|TRBD1
CAIRNPGQGFYEQYF
TGTGCCATCAGGAACCCGGGACAGGGGTTCTACGAGCAGTACTTC
>-|TRBJ2-7|TRBV19|-
CASSMAGSGEQYF
TGTGCCAGTAGTATGGCAGGGTCAGGGGAGCAGTACTTC
>-|TRBJ2-7|TRBV5-4|-
CASSLGSARGLGEQYF
TGTGCCAGCAGCTTGGGATCGGCCAGGGGATTGGGGGAGCAGTACTTC
>-|TRBJ2-2|TRBV18|TRBD1
CASSQTPTGSTGELFF
TGTGCCAGCTCCCAAACTCCGACAGGGAGCACCGGGGAGCTGTTTTTT
>once|TRBJ2-2|TRBV5-1|-
CASSLIASNTGELFF
TGCGCCAGCAGCCTCATAGCCTCGAACACCGGGGAGCTGTTTTTT
>few|TRBJ2-7|TRBV5-4|TRBD2
CASSNGGGPNIDEQYF
TGTGCCAGCAGCAATGGGGGAGGGCCAAATATTGACGAGCAGTACTTC
>-|TRBJ2-1|TRBV27|TRBD2
CASSVAGGPYNEQFF
TGTGCCAGCAGTGTAGCGGGAGGACCCTACAATGAGCAGTTCTTC
>-|TRBJ2-1|TRBV5-8|TRBD2
CASSLWGGNEQFF
TGTGCCAGCAGCCTCTGGGGGGGAAATGAGCAGTTCTTC
>-|TRBJ1-2|TRBV15|-
CATSAANYGYTF
TGTGCCACCAGTGCGGCTAACTATGGCTACACCTTC
>-|TRBJ2-2|TRBV11-3|-
CASSLGNLGTGELFF
TGTGCCAGCAGCTTAGGGAATTTGGGAACCGGGGAGCTGTTTTTT
>-|TRBJ1-5|TRBV29-1|-
CSVVVIESNQPQHF
TGCAGCGTTGTAGTTATAGAATCGAATCAGCCCCAGCATTTT
>-|TRBJ2-1|TRBV5-8|-
CASSLGTSPGPYNEQFF
TGTGCCAGCAGCTTGGGAACTAGCCCCGGCCCTTACAATGAGCAGTTCTTC
>-|TRBJ1-1|TRBV7-8|-
CASGGRALYRDTEAFF
TGTGCCAGCGGGGGTCGGGCGTTGTATCGGGACACTGAAGCTTTCTTT
>-|TRBJ2-5|TRBV5-4|-
CASSRGGGAEETQYF
TGTGCCAGCAGTCGTGGTGGGGGGGCCGAAGAGACCCAGTACTTC
>-|TRBJ2-5|TRBV6-6|-
CASSFGTSGETQYF
TGTGCCAGCAGTTTCGGGACCTCGGGGGAGACCCAGTACTTC
>-|TRBJ2-3|TRBV27|-
CASSLYGTDTQYF
TGTGCCAGCAGTTTATACGGCACAGATACGCAGTATTTT
>-|TRBJ2-5|TRBV15|TRBD1
CATSRTTGAPVSKTQYF
TGTGCCACCAGCAGGACAACAGGGGCCCCTGTGTCCAAGACCCAGTACTTC
>-|TRBJ2-7|TRBV2|-
CASRREPLVSYEQYF
TGTGCCAGCAGACGGGAACCGCTCGTCTCCTACGAGCAGTACTTC
>-|TRBJ1-1|TRBV18|-
CASSPSTDTEAFF
TGTGCCAGCTCACCATCGACCGACACTGAAGCTTTCTTT
>-|TRBJ2-1|TRBV28|-
CASSWWGSYNEQFF
TGTGCCAGCAGTTGGTGGGGGTCCTACAATGAGCAGTTCTTC
>-|TRBJ2-5|TRBV30|-
CAWSVRFGETQYF
TGTGCCTGGAGTGTTCGTTTTGGAGAGACCCAGTACTTC
>-|TRBJ1-5|TRBV29-1|-
CSVKGGGSQPQHF
TGCAGCGTTAAGGGGGGCGGTAGCCAGCCCCAGCATTTT
>-|TRBJ2-7|TRBV27|TRBD2
CASSFSIAGGPYEQYF
TGTGCCAGCAGCTTTTCTATTGCGGGAGGGCCCTACGAGCAGTACTTC
>-|TRBJ2-5|TRBV6-4|-
CASSDAATQEYF
TGTGCCAGCAGTGACGCGGCGACGCAGGAGTACTTC
>-|TRBJ1-4|TRBV6-1|TRBD1
CASSDRGKEKLFF
TGTGCCAGCAGTGACAGGGGGAAAGAAAAACTGTTTTTT
>-|TRBJ2-2|TRBV27|-
CASSLRGAWTGELFF
TGTGCCAGCAGTTTAAGGGGGGCGTGGACCGGGGAGCTGTTTTTT
>-|TRBJ2-1|TRBV29-1|TRBD2
CSATLGGIGYNEQFF
TGCAGCGCAACGTTGGGAGGGATTGGCTACAATGAGCAGTTCTTC
>once|TRBJ2-5|TRBV27|-
CASSYTHAGTQYF
TGTGCCAGCAGTTATACGCACGCCGGGACCCAGTACTTC
>-|TRBJ2-3|TRBV9|TRBD2
CASSPGLARTDTQYF
TGTGCCAGCAGCCCGGGACTAGCTAGGACAGATACGCAGTATTTT
>-|TRBJ2-4|TRBV7-9|-
CASSFGESYTKNIQYF
TGTGCCAGCAGCTTTGGGGAGTCCTATACCAAAAACATTCAGTACTTC
>-|TRBJ1-2|TRBV2|-
CASSDIANYGYTF
TGTGCCAGCAGTGATATAGCAAACTATGGCTACACCTTC
>-|TRBJ2-2|TRBV6-5|TRBD1
CASNRQGIPGELFF
TGTGCCAGCAACAGACAGGGAATCCCCGGGGAGCTGTTTTTT
>-|TRBJ2-3|TRBV27|TRBD1
CASSLHVGTALTDTQYF
TGTGCCAGCAGTCTCCATGTCGGGACAGCCCTTACAGATACGCAGTATTTT
>-|TRBJ2-3|TRBV4-1|TRBD2
CASRLAGLTDTQYF
TGCGCCAGCAGACTAGCGGGCCTCACAGATACGCAGTATTTT
>-|TRBJ2-4|TRBV5-4|TRBD1
CASSLGSGQGAIQYF
TGTGCCAGCAGCCTAGGCAGCGGACAGGGTGCCATTCAGTACTTC
>-|TRBJ2-3|TRBV27|-
CASSLMTRDADTQYF
TGTGCCAGCAGTTTAATGACTAGGGATGCAGATACGCAGTATTTT
>-|TRBJ2-1|TRBV7-9|-
CASSPAATYNEQFF
TGTGCCAGCAGCCCAGCGGCTACGTACAATGAGCAGTTCTTC
>-|TRBJ2-7|TRBV9|-
CASSGGLRGYEQYF
TGTGCCAGCAGCGGGGGCCTGCGGGGATACGAGCAGTACTTC
>-|TRBJ1-1|TRBV10-1|TRBD1
CASRRGLSTEAFF
TGCGCCAGCAGAAGGGGGCTAAGCACTGAAGCTTTCTTT
>-|TRBJ2-7|TRBV11-2|-
CASSRQTGYEQYF
TGTGCCAGCAGCCGACAAACTGGTTACGAGCAGTACTTC
>-|TRBJ2-7|TRBV7-8|TRBD1
CASSVAGTATYEQYF
TGTGCCAGCAGCGTCGCCGGGACAGCCACCTACGAGCAGTACTTC
>-|TRBJ2-7|TRBV5-4|TRBD1
CASSLLSGQGGEQYF
TGTGCCAGCAGCTTGTTATCGGGACAGGGGGGTGAGCAGTACTTC
>-|TRBJ1-5|TRBV10-3|-
CATQGGNQPQHF
TGTGCCACGCAGGGTGGCAATCAGCCCCAGCATTTT
>-|TRBJ1-1|TRBV5-1|TRBD1
CASSFRDRGQWAEAFF
TGCGCCAGCAGCTTTCGGGACAGGGGGCAATGGGCTGAAGCTTTCTTT